The clone carrying this T cell receptor beta chain came up a few times. This sample is part of a study of cytomegalovirus exposure and HLA in healthy donors. In the PCR, 60 Vbeta and 13 Jbeta primers were used. TCRdb keeps only in-frame clones here, not all; method: immunoSEQ multiplex PCR. The sample yields roughly 100,000 clones, 79% seen once. Germline lookup yields CDR1 SNHLY and CDR2 FYNNEI. CDR3 length equals 13 residues. V trimming: 2 bases; J trimming: 3 bases; junction bases outside the gene matches: 0. The receptor's source is a man aged 50 to 60 in good health and CMV-seropositive. Sequenced material: PBMCs. V is TRBV2 and J is TRBJ1-1, with 7 bases lining up with TRBD1. CDR3 sequence reads: CASSEQGDTEAFF. Here the CDR3 DNA reads TGTGCCAGCAGTGAACAGGGGGACACTGAAGCTTTCTTT.